The clone carrying this T cell receptor (beta chain) has a handful of counts. Its antigen is not identified. The CDR3 extends over 16 amino acids. Per germline, CDR1 MNHEY and CDR2 SVGAGI. V lost 3 bases and J 8 bases, leaving 19 bases between the germline ends. This entry belongs to a study of identical twins. Study findings and constraints: These conclusions were based on statistical analysis (cross-sectional, not following the same donors). Abundant beta clonotypes from cord blood had fewer insertions, unlike memory repertoires, which showed none.

No donor was unhealthy or non-Caucasian. MiXCR was run by TCRdb on the 5' RACE reads, yielding one entry per CDR3 protein. The data show a few hundred thousand distinct CDR3 sequences, roughly 15% seen once. These data are also associated with another study on yellow fever vaccine responses in identical twins.

The chain couples TRBV6-5 to TRBJ1-4; D is unresolved. The sequence was obtained from a woman in her late teens or twenties in good health. Input material: CD4+ T cells sorted from blood. In DNA, the CDR3 is TGTGCCAGCAGTTATATCGACGGCAGTGAGGGAGAAAAACTGTTTTTT. This translates into CASSYIDGSEGEKLFF.